This T cell receptor (delta chain) was retrieved from a study of gamma-delta chains in newborns, infants, children. About the research overall: Microbial exposure reportedly drives polyclonal innate γδ T cell expansion after birth.

TCRdb fed the reads to CATT. The sample carries about 4,500 delta-chain clones, over 3% recorded once. For this clone: This may stem from a read error, because a much larger clone lies one nucleotide away. The same CDR3 can be traced to other DNA sequences in this sample.

V was clipped by 0 bases and J by 0 bases, with 20 bases between them. The CDR3 length is 21 residues. Germline CDR1 reads GEAIGNYY; CDR2 reads EKD. The chain carries TRDV2 and TRDJ3; D unclear. The clonotype originates from a child who was a newborn, infant or young child, either healthy, febrile or measles-vaccinated (not recorded which). The sequenced material came from blood. CDR3 DNA sequence: TGTGCCTGTGACACCTTCTGGTCGGGAAACCTCCTCTCCTGGGACACCCGACAGATGTTTTTC. Translated: CACDTFWSGNLLSWDTRQMFF.